The 18 T cell receptor beta chains listed next were all sequenced from one sample in a study of glioma-infiltrating T cells after dendritic cell vaccination. Libraries were prepared by immunoSEQ multiplex PCR; TCRdb keeps only in-frame clonotypes and omits some of them. The table lists about 49,000 clones, less than 90% of them singletons. Sample: blood, taken before dendritic cell vaccination. The receptors were sampled from a human donor with glioblastoma.

In this sample, this clone turned up a few times. The chain joins TRBV15 to TRBJ2-1; D not resolved. Germline values: CDR1 LNHNV, CDR2 YYDKDF (reference sequence). Trimming took off 2 bases at V and 9 bases at J, with 11 bases between the two ends. The CDR3 runs 13 residues. This chain's CDR3 is CATSRSVIGEQFF. CDR3 in DNA: TGTGCCACCAGCAGATCGGTAATTGGTGAGCAGTTCTTC.

The chain recombines TRBV6-5 with TRBJ2-5, with D possibly matching TRBD1 (6 bases). This CDR3 contains 13 residues. V lost 6 bases and J lost 3, with 11 bases in between. Germline V gene sequence: CDR1 MNHEY, CDR2 SVGAGI. The CDR3 sequence: CASSPGTKETQYF. The CDR3 DNA reads TGTGCCAGCAGCCCCGGGACAAAAGAGACCCAGTACTTC.

V gene TRBV5-4 combines with J gene TRBJ2-2; 8 positions agree with TRBD2. V trimming: 4 bases; J trimming: 7 bases; junction bases outside the gene matches: 9. This CDR3 is 15 amino acids long. Germline lookup yields CDR1 SGHNT and CDR2 YYREEE (reference sequence). The CDR3 reads CASSPGGAVGGELFF. CDR3 sequence (DNA): TGTGCCAGCAGCCCCGGGGGGGCCGTGGGCGGGGAGCTGTTTTTT. The whole variable domain, remainder taken from reference TRBV5-4 and TRBJ2-2, is ETGVTQSPTHLIKTRGQQVTLRCSSQSGHNTVSWYQQALGQGPQFIFQYYREEENGRGNFPPRFSGLQFPNYSSELNVNALELDDSALYLCASSPGGAVGGELFFGEGSRLTVL.

The chain is built from TRBV30 and TRBJ2-1; the match to TRBD2 covers 7 bases. V lost 8 bases, J lost 0 bases, and 10 bases stayed unmatched. Germline values: CDR1 GTSNPN, CDR2 SVGIG (reference sequence). The CDR3 runs to 15 residues. CDR3 loop: CARSLGGSSYNEQFF. The CDR3 DNA sequence: TGTGCCCGATCCCTCGGGGGGAGCTCCTACAATGAGCAGTTCTTC.

A few counts support this clone. The gene calls are TRBV2 and TRBJ1-2; possibly TRBD1 for D (5 bases). Germline assignment: CDR1 SNHLY and CDR2 FYNNEI. CDR3 length equals 13 residues. V gave up 2 bases and J gave up 8 bases, with 12 bases separating them. CDR3 sequence (DNA): TGTGCCAGCAGTGAAACAGGTCCCATCGGCTACACCTTC. This sequence encodes CASSETGPIGYTF.

The genes are TRBV6-4 and TRBJ2-3, with TRBD2 identical over 7 bases. V lost 2 bases, J lost 4 bases, and 6 bases stayed unmatched. The CDR3 is 15 amino acids. Germline CDR1 and CDR2: MRHNA and SNTAGT. In DNA, the CDR3 is TGTGCCAGCAGTGACCGGGCGGGAGCCTCAGATACGCAGTATTTT. Its translation: CASSDRAGASDTQYF.

The chain recombines TRBV25-1 with TRBJ2-5, with 7 bases matching TRBD1. The last part of the DNA fits TRBJ2-7 better; the J call may be wrong. Germline V lookup: CDR1 MGHDK, CDR2 SYGVNS. This CDR3 has 13 residues. The CDR3 reads CASTRTGRYEQYF. The CDR3 nucleotides read TGTGCCAGCACTAGGACAGGACGCTACGAGCAGTACTTC.

The chain is built from TRBV9 and TRBJ1-5; D remains ambiguous. The CDR3 has 14 residues. Germline V lookup: CDR1 SGDLS, CDR2 YYNGEE. V lost 5 bases and J lost 5, with 14 bases in between. The CDR3 nucleotides are TGTGCCAGCAGTGCCGGATGGGCAGATCAGCCCCAGCATTTT. It is translated as CASSAGWADQPQHF.

The chain joins TRBV5-6 to TRBJ2-7, with TRBD2 matching 13 bases. The CDR3 is 19 residues long. J gave up 3 bases and V 4 bases, and 16 bases lay outside the gene matches. Germline loops: CDR1 SGHDT, CDR2 YYEEEE. The CDR3 loop is CASSPAPGTSGIFYYEQYF. The CDR3 DNA is TGTGCCAGCAGCCCCGCTCCCGGGACTAGCGGGATCTTCTACTACGAGCAGTACTTC.

CDR3 loop: CASSSHGELQETQYF. Here the CDR3 DNA reads TGTGCCAGCAGCTCCCACGGGGAACTACAAGAGACCCAGTACTTC. The chain employs TRBV11-3 and TRBJ2-5; tentative D call: TRBD2 (5 bases). V lost 4 bases to trimming and J lost 2 bases, with 14 bases between them. This CDR3 is built from 15 residues. Germline values: CDR1 SGHNT, CDR2 YENEEA. Full variable domain (rest looked up from reference TRBV11-3 and TRBJ2-5): EAGVVQSPRYKIIEKKQPVAFWCNPISGHNTLYWYLQNLGQGPELLIRYENEEAVDDSQLPKDRFSAERLKGVDSTLKIQPAELGDSAVYLCASSSHGELQETQYFGPGTRLLVL.

The chain combines TRBV19 with TRBJ2-2; weak D call: TRBD2 (5 bases). CDR1 is LNHDA and CDR2 is SQIVND in the germline V gene (reference sequence). Trimming left V 5 bases short and J 2 bases short, with 12 bases between. The CDR3 has 15 residues. The DNA of the CDR3 is TGTGCCAGTAGTTCGACCCCTAGCAACACCGGGGAGCTGTTTTTT. Translating it yields CASSSTPSNTGELFF.

The V and J genes are TRBV19 and TRBJ2-7; a possible D gene is TRBD1 (7 bases). Trimming removed 5 bases from V and 1 base from J, with 18 bases in between. The CDR3 covers 16 residues. Germline-derived CDR1 and CDR2 are LNHDA and SQIVND (reference sequence). The CDR3 DNA sequence: TGTGCCAGTAGTCCTCGCGGGGCAGGGGGTTCCTACGAGCAGTACTTC. Its protein is CASSPRGAGGSYEQYF.

V is TRBV7-9 and J is TRBJ1-1; D is possibly TRBD1 (5 bases). Germline V gives CDR1 SEHNR, CDR2 FQNEAQ (reference sequence). V lost 1 base to trimming and J lost 4 bases, with 10 bases between them. This CDR3 spans 14 amino acids. CDR3 nucleotides: TGTGCCAGCAGCTTAGTGAGACAGCCCACTGAAGCTTTCTTT. It specifies CASSLVRQPTEAFF.

This clone was counted a single time. The chain recombines TRBV13 with TRBJ1-2; 12 bases fit TRBD1. V lost 7 bases and J lost 5; bases outside the gene matches: 11. The germline V gene encodes CDR1 PRHDT and CDR2 FYEKMQ (reference sequence). The CDR3 totals 16 residues. The CDR3 sequence: CASTGGDRGLLYGYTF. The CDR3 nucleotides are TGTGCCAGCACCGGTGGGGACAGGGGGCTACTTTATGGCTACACCTTC.

This chain connects TRBV7-3 to TRBJ2-5; no clear D. CDR3 size: 13 residues. The germline V gene encodes CDR1 SGHTA and CDR2 FQGTGA. The V and J ends lost 5 bases and 5 bases respectively, with 12 bases between them. Here the CDR3 reads CASSPSGTETQYF. The CDR3 DNA reads TGTGCCAGCAGCCCATCGGGTACGGAGACCCAGTACTTC.

The genes are TRBV11-3 and TRBJ2-1, with 12 positions matching TRBD2. The V gene end was trimmed by 7 bases and the J gene end by 6 bases; junction bases not matched to a gene: 4. Germline CDR1 reads SGHNT; CDR2 reads YENEEA. The CDR3 is made up of 14 amino acids. CDR3 amino acids: CASTGTSGFNEQFF. In DNA, the CDR3 is TGTGCCAGCACTGGGACTAGCGGGTTCAATGAGCAGTTCTTC.

The chain uses TRBV10-2 and TRBJ1-1; D perhaps matches TRBD1 (5 bases). Germline V lookup: CDR1 WSHSY, CDR2 SAAADI. Deletions cut 5 bases from V and 7 bases from J, with 14 bases between. The CDR3 length is 13 residues. DNA of the CDR3: TGCGCCAGCAGTACGACCGGCAGGGATGAAGCTTTCTTT. Its protein is CASSTTGRDEAFF.

This chain uses TRBV27 with TRBJ2-7; D call uncertain. There are 13 residues in the CDR3. V was cut by 2 bases and J by 6 bases, with 11 bases left in between. Germline loops: CDR1 MNHEY, CDR2 SMNVEV (reference sequence). The CDR3 spells CASSLELAGEQYF. CDR3 DNA: TGTGCCAGCAGTTTAGAGCTTGCCGGCGAGCAGTACTTC.